This is a list of T cell receptor beta chains from one sample in a study of T cell responses to AZD1222 COVID-19 vaccine. Method: immunoSEQ multiplex PCR; TCRdb's copy keeps in-frame clones and lacks some. In the table there are under 85,000 clones, approximately 90% of which are singletons. The specimen was peripheral blood, collected 28 days after the second AZD1222 dose. The receptors stem from an adult who received the AZD1222 COVID-19 vaccine. CDR3s include the opening cysteine and the closing phenylalanine or tryptophan. A D gene is named only where the DNA matches it firmly. Clone size is not always given. Where it is, it says once, few, many or a class for expanded clones.

D	V	size	J	DNA	CDR3
TRBD1	TRBV4-1	NA	TRBJ1-1	TGCGCCAGCAGCCAAGGTTCGGCAGGGGGGATTGAAGCTTTCTTT	CASSQGSAGGIEAFF
NA	TRBV10-3	NA	TRBJ1-6	TGTGCCATCAGTGAATCAGTCCGGACGGCAGATTCACCCCTCCACTTT	CAISESVRTADSPLHF
TRBD2	TRBV25-1	NA	TRBJ2-7	TGTGCCAGCAGTGCAGGTACTAGCGGGAGGAACGAGCAGTACTTC	CASSAGTSGRNEQYF
NA	TRBV7-9	NA	TRBJ2-2	TGTGCCAGCAGTGGGGTCTACGGAGGGTCGAACACCGGGGAGCTGTTTTTT	CASSGVYGGSNTGELFF
TRBD1	TRBV27	once	TRBJ1-1	TGTGCCAGCAGTCGGACAGGGAATGGGGAGGCTTTCTTT	CASSRTGNGEAFF
NA	TRBV25-1	NA	TRBJ2-7	TGTGCCAGCAGTGATTCAGGGGTCCGCTCCTACGAGCAGTACTTC	CASSDSGVRSYEQYF
NA	TRBV5-6	NA	TRBJ2-2	TGTGCCAGCAGCCGCAATGCGGGGGAGCTGTTTTTT	CASSRNAGELFF
TRBD1	TRBV2	NA	TRBJ2-1	TGTGCCAGCAGTGCCTTCCCGGGACAGGGCACTGAGCAGTTCTTC	CASSAFPGQGTEQFF
NA	TRBV7-9	NA	TRBJ2-1	TGTGCCAGCAGCTTATCGTCAAACAATGAGCAGTTCTTC	CASSLSSNNEQFF
NA	TRBV5-1	few	TRBJ2-7	TGCGCCAGCAGCTTGCGGCTCCCACGGGAGCAGTACTTC	CASSLRLPREQYF
NA	TRBV10-3	NA	TRBJ2-3	TGTGCCATCAGTGGCCCCCGGACTGTCGCTAGCACAGATACGCAGTATTTT	CAISGPRTVASTDTQYF
TRBD2	TRBV11-3	NA	TRBJ2-5	TGTGCCAGCAGCGGATCAGCGGGAGTAAAAGAGACCCAGTACTTC	CASSGSAGVKETQYF
TRBD2	TRBV30	NA	TRBJ2-3	TGTGCCTGGAGTGGTCTAGCGGGTCTGGATACGCAGTATTTT	CAWSGLAGLDTQYF
TRBD1	TRBV6-5	NA	TRBJ2-7	TGTGCCAGCAGCCTCGGGACAGGGGGCTCCTACGAGCAGTACTTC	CASSLGTGGSYEQYF
NA	TRBV18	NA	TRBJ1-1	TGTGCCAGCTCACCCCCGACAGGTAATATTGAAGCTTTCTTT	CASSPPTGNIEAFF
TRBD1	TRBV19	NA	TRBJ2-7	TGTGCCAGTAGTCCAGGGGGCAGTGCCTACGAGCAGTACTTC	CASSPGGSAYEQYF
NA	TRBV6-5	NA	TRBJ1-4	TGTGCCAGCAGCCCGGGGTGGAGGGATGAAAAACTGTTTTTT	CASSPGWRDEKLFF
TRBD2	TRBV6-5	NA	TRBJ2-7	TGTGCCAGCAGAACGGGACTAGGGTACGAGCAGTACTTC	CASRTGLGYEQYF
NA	TRBV29-1	NA	TRBJ1-5	TGCAGCGTTGAAGATCGCGCTGGGGCCCAGCATTTT	CSVEDRAGAQHF
NA	TRBV27	few	TRBJ2-1	TGTGCCAGCAGTTTATCGATGACTACAAGTTACAATGAGCAGTTCTTC	CASSLSMTTSYNEQFF
TRBD1	TRBV28	once	TRBJ1-4	TGTGCCAGCACTGATTCAGCAGGGGGCGGGATCGATGAAAAACTGTTTTTT	CASTDSAGGGIDEKLFF
TRBD2	TRBV11-2	NA	TRBJ2-1	TGTGCCAGCAGCCCAAGGACTAGCGGGAGGTGGGGGGGCCACAATGAGCAGTTCTTC	CASSPRTSGRWGGHNEQFF
TRBD1	TRBV28	NA	TRBJ1-6	TGTGCCAGCAGTTGGACAGGGAATTCACCCCTCCACTTT	CASSWTGNSPLHF
NA	TRBV5-4	NA	TRBJ1-4	TGTGCCAGCAGCCCCCGGGGGGGGGTCAATGAAAAACTGTTTTTT	CASSPRGGVNEKLFF
NA	TRBV28	NA	TRBJ1-3	TGTGCCAGCAGTTTAGGAGGGCTCGGAAACACCATATATTTT	CASSLGGLGNTIYF
NA	TRBV27	NA	TRBJ1-1	TGTGCCAGCAGTTTATTAGGGAACACTGAAGCTTTCTTT	CASSLLGNTEAFF
TRBD1	TRBV11-3	NA	TRBJ2-7	TGTGCCAGCAGCTTAGGACAGGGGAAGACCTACGAGCAGTACTTC	CASSLGQGKTYEQYF
NA	TRBV7-9	NA	TRBJ2-7	TGTGCCAGCAGCACTACCGCCTACGAGCAGTACTTC	CASSTTAYEQYF
TRBD2	TRBV6-5	NA	TRBJ2-3	TGTGCCAGCAGTTCCTTAGCGGGAGGGACAGATACGCAGTATTTT	CASSSLAGGTDTQYF
NA	TRBV13	NA	TRBJ2-7	TGTGCCAGCAGCTTAGTGGGAAGGGCCTACGAGCAGTACTTC	CASSLVGRAYEQYF
NA	TRBV2	NA	TRBJ1-3	TGTGCCAGCAGTGCGGCCGTCTCTTCGGACACCATATATTTT	CASSAAVSSDTIYF
NA	TRBV5-1	NA	TRBJ1-6	TGCGCCAGCAGTCTGGAGCAGGTTAATAATTCACCCCTCCACTTT	CASSLEQVNNSPLHF
NA	TRBV19	NA	TRBJ2-1	TGTGCCAGTAGTATGGGGGTCGGCGGGCCTTCCTACAATGAGCAGTTCTTC	CASSMGVGGPSYNEQFF
NA	TRBV29-1	NA	TRBJ2-1	TGCAGCGTTGATGGGGCAAATAAAGGGGGTCACAATGAGCAGTTCTTC	CSVDGANKGGHNEQFF
NA	TRBV30	NA	TRBJ1-5	TGTGCCTGGAGTGGCCGGACGGATGATAGCAATCAGCCCCAGCATTTT	CAWSGRTDDSNQPQHF
TRBD1	TRBV5-1	NA	TRBJ1-4	TGCGCCAGCAGTATATGGGACAGGACTAATGAAAAACTGTTTTTT	CASSIWDRTNEKLFF
TRBD1	TRBV19	NA	TRBJ2-1	TGTGCCAGTAGTAGCGACAGGGGTGAGCAGTTCTTC	CASSSDRGEQFF
NA	TRBV9	NA	TRBJ1-4	TGTGCCAGCAGCCCACAGTCTTCTAATGAAAAACTGTTTTTT	CASSPQSSNEKLFF
NA	TRBV3-1/TRBV3-2	NA	TRBJ1-2	TGTGCCAGCAGCCAAGGGCAGAACTATGGCTACACCTTC	CASSQGQNYGYTF
TRBD1	TRBV27	NA	TRBJ2-5	TGTGCCAGCAGTTTATATGGACAGGGCCATAGTGAGACCCAGTACTTC	CASSLYGQGHSETQYF
NA	TRBV7-2	NA	TRBJ2-2	TGTGCCAGCAGCTTAGTGGACTGGAACTCCGGGGAGCTGTTTTTT	CASSLVDWNSGELFF
TRBD1	TRBV19	NA	TRBJ1-5	TGTGCTTCAAGCTCGGGACAGGGATCTTATCCCCAGCATTTT	CASSSGQGSYPQHF